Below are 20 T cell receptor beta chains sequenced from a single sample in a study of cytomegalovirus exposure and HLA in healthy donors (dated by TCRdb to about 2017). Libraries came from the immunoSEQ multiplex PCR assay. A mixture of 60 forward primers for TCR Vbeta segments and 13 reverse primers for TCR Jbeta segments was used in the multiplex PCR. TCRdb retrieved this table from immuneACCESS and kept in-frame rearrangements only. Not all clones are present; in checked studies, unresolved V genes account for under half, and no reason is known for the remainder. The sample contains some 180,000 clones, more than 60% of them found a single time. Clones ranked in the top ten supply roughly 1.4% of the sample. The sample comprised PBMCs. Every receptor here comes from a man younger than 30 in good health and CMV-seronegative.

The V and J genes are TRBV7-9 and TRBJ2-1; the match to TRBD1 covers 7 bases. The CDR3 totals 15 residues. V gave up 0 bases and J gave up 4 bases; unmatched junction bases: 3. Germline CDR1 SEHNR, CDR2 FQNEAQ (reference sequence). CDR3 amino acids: CASSLAGQSYNEQFF. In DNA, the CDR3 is TGTGCCAGCAGCTTAGCGGGACAGAGTTACAATGAGCAGTTCTTC.

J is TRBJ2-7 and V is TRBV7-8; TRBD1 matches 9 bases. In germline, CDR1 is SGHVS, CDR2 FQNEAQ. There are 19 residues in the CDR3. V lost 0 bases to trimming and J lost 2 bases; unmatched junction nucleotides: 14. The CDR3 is CASSLASGTGTSLAYEQYF. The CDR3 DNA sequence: TGTGCCAGCAGCTTAGCCTCCGGGACAGGGACCTCTTTGGCCTACGAGCAGTACTTC.

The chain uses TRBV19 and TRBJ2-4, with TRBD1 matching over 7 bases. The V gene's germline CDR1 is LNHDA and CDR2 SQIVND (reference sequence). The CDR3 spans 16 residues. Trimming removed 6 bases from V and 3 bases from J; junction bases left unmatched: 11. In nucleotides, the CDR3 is TGTGCCAGTAGCCCCACAGGGGACGTGGGCAAAAACATTCAGTACTTC. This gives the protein CASSPTGDVGKNIQYF.

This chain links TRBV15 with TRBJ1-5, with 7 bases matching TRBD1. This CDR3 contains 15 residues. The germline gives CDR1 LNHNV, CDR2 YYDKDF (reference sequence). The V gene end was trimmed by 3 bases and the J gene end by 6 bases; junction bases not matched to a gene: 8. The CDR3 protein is CATSRSKGGGQPQHF. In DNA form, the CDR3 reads TGTGCCACCAGCAGGTCGAAAGGGGGCGGTCAGCCCCAGCATTTT.

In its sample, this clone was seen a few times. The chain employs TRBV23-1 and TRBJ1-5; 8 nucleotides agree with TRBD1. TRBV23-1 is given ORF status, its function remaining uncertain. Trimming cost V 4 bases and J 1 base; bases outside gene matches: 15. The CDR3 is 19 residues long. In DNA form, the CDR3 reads TGCGCCAGCAGTCGCGACTCAGACAGGGGTGCGGTGAGCAATCAGCCCCAGCATTTT. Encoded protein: CASSRDSDRGAVSNQPQHF.

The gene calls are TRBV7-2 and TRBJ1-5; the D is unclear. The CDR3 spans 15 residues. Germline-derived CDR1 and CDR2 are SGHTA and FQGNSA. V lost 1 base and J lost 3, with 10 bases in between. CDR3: CASSLVGELNQPQHF. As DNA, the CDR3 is TGTGCCAGCAGCTTAGTCGGAGAGCTCAATCAGCCCCAGCATTTT.

CDR3 protein: CASQLASPDTQYF. CDR3 in DNA: TGCGCCAGCCAACTAGCGAGTCCAGATACGCAGTATTTT. The chain carries TRBV5-1 and TRBJ2-3; 7 bases fit TRBD2. J was trimmed by 4 bases and V by 7 bases; bases with no gene match: 6. Germline V gene data show CDR1 as SGHRS and CDR2 as YFSETQ. The CDR3 has 13 residues.

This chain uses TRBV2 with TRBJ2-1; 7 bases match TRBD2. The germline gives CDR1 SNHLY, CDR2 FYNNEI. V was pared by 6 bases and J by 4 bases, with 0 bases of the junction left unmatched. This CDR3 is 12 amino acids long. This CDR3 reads CASSGGYNEQFF. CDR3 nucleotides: TGTGCCAGCAGCGGGGGGTACAATGAGCAGTTCTTC.

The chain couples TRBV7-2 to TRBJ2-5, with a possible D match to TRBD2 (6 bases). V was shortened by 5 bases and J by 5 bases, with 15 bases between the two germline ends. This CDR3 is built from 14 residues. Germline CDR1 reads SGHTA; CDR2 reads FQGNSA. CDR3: CASSRAGRGETQYF. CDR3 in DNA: TGTGCCAGCAGCCGAGCCGGGAGAGGGGAGACCCAGTACTTC.

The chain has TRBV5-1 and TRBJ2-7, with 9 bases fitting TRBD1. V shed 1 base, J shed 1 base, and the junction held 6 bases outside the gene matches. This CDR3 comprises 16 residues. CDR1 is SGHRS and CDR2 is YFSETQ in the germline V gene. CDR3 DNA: TGCGCCAGCAGCTTGTCCGGGACAGGGAATTCCTACGAGCAGTACTTC. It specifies CASSLSGTGNSYEQYF.

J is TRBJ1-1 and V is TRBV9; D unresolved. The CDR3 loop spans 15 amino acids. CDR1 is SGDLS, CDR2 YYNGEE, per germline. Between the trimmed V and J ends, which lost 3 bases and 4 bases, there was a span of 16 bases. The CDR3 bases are TGTGCCAGCAGCGAGCTGGTGGGAGGGAGCACTGAAGCTTTCTTT. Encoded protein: CASSELVGGSTEAFF.

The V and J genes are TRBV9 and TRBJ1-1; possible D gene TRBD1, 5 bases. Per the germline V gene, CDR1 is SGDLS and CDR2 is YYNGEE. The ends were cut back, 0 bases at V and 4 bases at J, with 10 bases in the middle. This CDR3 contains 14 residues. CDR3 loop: CASSVGPGGTEAFF. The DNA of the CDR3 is TGTGCCAGCAGCGTAGGCCCCGGGGGCACTGAAGCTTTCTTT.

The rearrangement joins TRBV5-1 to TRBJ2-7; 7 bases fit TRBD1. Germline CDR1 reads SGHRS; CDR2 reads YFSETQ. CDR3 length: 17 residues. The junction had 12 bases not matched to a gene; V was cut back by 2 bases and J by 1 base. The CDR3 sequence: CASSFVPPGTASYEQYF. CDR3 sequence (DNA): TGCGCCAGCAGCTTCGTCCCCCCCGGGACAGCGTCCTACGAGCAGTACTTC.

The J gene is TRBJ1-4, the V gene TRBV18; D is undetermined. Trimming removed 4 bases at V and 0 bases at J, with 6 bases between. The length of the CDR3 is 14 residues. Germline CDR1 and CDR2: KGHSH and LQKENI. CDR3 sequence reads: CASSRHPTNEKLFF. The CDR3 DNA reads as TGTGCCAGCTCACGACACCCAACTAATGAAAAACTGTTTTTT.

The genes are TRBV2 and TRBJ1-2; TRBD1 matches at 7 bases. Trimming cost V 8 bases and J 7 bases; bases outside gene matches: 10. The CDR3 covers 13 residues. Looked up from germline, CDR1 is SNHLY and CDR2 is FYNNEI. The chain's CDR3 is CASVQTGMGGYTF. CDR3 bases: TGTGCCAGCGTTCAGACAGGGATGGGTGGCTACACCTTC.

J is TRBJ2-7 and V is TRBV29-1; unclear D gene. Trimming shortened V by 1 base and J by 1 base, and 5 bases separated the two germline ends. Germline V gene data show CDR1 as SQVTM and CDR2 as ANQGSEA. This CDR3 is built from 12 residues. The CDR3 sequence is CSVEGQSYEQYF. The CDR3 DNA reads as TGCAGCGTTGAAGGCCAGTCCTACGAGCAGTACTTC.

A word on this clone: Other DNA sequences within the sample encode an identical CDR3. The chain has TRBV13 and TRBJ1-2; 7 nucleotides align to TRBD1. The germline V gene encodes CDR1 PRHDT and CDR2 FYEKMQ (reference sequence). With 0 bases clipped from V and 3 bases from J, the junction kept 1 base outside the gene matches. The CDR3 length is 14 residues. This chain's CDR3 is CASSLGTGDYGYTF. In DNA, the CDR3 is TGTGCCAGCAGCTTAGGTACAGGGGACTATGGCTACACCTTC.

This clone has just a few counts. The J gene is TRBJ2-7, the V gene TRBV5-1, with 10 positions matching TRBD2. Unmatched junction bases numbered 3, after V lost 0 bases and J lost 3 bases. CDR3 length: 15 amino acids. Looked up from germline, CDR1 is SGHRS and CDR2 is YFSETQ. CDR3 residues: CASSLGGLAFYEQYF. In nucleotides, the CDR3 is TGCGCCAGCAGCTTGGGGGGACTAGCGTTCTACGAGCAGTACTTC.

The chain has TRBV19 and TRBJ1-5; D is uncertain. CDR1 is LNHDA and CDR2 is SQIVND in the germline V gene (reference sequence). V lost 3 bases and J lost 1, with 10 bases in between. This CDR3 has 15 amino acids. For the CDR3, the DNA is TGTGCCAGTAGTATCCTTTTCTACAGCAATCAGCCCCAGCATTTT. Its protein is CASSILFYSNQPQHF.

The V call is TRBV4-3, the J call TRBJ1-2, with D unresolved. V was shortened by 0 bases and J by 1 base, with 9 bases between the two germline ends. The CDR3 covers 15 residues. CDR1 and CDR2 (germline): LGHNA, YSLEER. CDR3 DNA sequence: TGCGCCAGCAGCCAAGATCCAGACTATAACTATGGCTACACCTTC. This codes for CASSQDPDYNYGYTF.